This T cell receptor (beta chain) comes out of a study of beta chain features in type 1 diabetes. Study-wide results and caveats: TCRB CDR3s from Type 1 diabetes patients were moderately but significantly shorter in all four CD4+ subsets.

The study reverse transcribed the entire isolated RNA, so it sequenced expressed TCRB transcripts. The repertoire was sequenced with immunoSEQ multiplex PCR; TCRdb's copy has only in-frame clones and lacks some. The sample lists 350,000 to 450,000 clones; about 14% were seen once. Per donor, one heparinised blood draw averaged around 110 mL. The CDR3 loop spans 12 amino acids. Germline-derived CDR1 and CDR2 are GTSNPN and SVGIG (reference sequence). The V and J ends lost 4 bases and 9 bases respectively, with 13 bases between them. Comments on this clone: The antigen is unknown.

The sample consisted of naive CD4+ T cells from blood. J is TRBJ1-5 and V is TRBV30; tentatively, D is TRBD1 (5 bases). The sequence derives from a man aged 25 to 40 in good health. As DNA, the CDR3 is TGTGCCTGGACTAGGCCGGGGCTGCCCCAGCATTTT. This translates into CAWTRPGLPQHF.